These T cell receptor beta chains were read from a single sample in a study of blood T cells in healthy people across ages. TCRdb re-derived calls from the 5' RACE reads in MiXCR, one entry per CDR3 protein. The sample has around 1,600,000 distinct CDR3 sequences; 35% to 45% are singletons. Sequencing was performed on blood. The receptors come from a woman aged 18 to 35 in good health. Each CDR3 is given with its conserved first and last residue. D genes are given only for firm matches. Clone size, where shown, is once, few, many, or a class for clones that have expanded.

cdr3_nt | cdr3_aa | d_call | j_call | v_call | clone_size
TGTGCCAGCAGTTACGGACTAGCGGGACGTAATGAGCAGTTCTTC | CASSYGLAGRNEQFF | TRBD2 | TRBJ2-1 | TRBV6-5 | few
TGCGCCAGCAGCTCCCAAAGGGGCTACAATGAGCAGTACTTC | CASSSQRGYNEQYF | NA | TRBJ2-7 | TRBV5-1 | NA
TGTGCCAGCAGCCCCCTCGGGGAACAGGGATATGGCTACACCTTC | CASSPLGEQGYGYTF | NA | TRBJ1-2 | TRBV14 | NA
TGTGCCAGCAGCTTGGACCCAGGGCTAGCGGGGGGAGACAATGAGCAGTTCTTC | CASSLDPGLAGGDNEQFF | TRBD2 | TRBJ2-1 | TRBV5-4 | few
TGCGCCAGCAGTGAGACTAGCGGGAGTCAAGAGACCCAGTACTTC | CASSETSGSQETQYF | TRBD2 | TRBJ2-5 | TRBV10-1 | once
TGTGCCAGCTCAAAACCTAGCACAGATACGCAGTATTTT | CASSKPSTDTQYF | NA | TRBJ2-3 | TRBV18 | few
TGTGCCAGCAGCGGCCGACACGACTACGAGCAGTACTTC | CASSGRHDYEQYF | NA | TRBJ2-7 | TRBV7-9 | few
TGTGCCAGCAGGAGACAGGGTATAGGTTACGAGCAGTACTTC | CASRRQGIGYEQYF | TRBD1 | TRBJ2-7 | TRBV27 | few
TGCGCCAGCAGCTTGGGGGACTACAATCAAGAGACCCAGTACTTC | CASSLGDYNQETQYF | TRBD2 | TRBJ2-5 | TRBV5-1 | NA
TGTGCCAGCAGCCAACTCCTAGCGACTGGCGAGCAGTACTTC | CASSQLLATGEQYF | NA | TRBJ2-7 | TRBV3-1 | NA
TGTGCCAGCAGCTTAACAGGGGCTAGGGACGAGCAGTACTTC | CASSLTGARDEQYF | NA | TRBJ2-7 | TRBV7-3 | NA
TGCAGTGCCTACTCCGCACTAGCAAATGAGCAGTTCTTC | CSAYSALANEQFF | NA | TRBJ2-1 | TRBV20-1 | few
TGTGCCAGCAGCTTAGGTCTGGCAGGCAACACTGAAGCTTTCTTT | CASSLGLAGNTEAFF | NA | TRBJ1-1 | TRBV11-3 | NA
TGCAGTGCAATTGACACAAACTACGAGCAGTACTTC | CSAIDTNYEQYF | NA | TRBJ2-7 | TRBV20-1 | NA
TGTGCCAGCAGTGATTACACGAATCAGCCCCAGCATTTT | CASSDYTNQPQHF | NA | TRBJ1-5 | TRBV2 | NA
TGTGCCAGCAACTCGATAGAGGTCTTGAGCACTGAAGCTTTCTTT | CASNSIEVLSTEAFF | NA | TRBJ1-1 | TRBV7-2 | NA
TGCAGCGTATTACCACGTTTCCTTAGGGATGAGCAGTACTTC | CSVLPRFLRDEQYF | NA | TRBJ2-5 | TRBV29-1 | NA